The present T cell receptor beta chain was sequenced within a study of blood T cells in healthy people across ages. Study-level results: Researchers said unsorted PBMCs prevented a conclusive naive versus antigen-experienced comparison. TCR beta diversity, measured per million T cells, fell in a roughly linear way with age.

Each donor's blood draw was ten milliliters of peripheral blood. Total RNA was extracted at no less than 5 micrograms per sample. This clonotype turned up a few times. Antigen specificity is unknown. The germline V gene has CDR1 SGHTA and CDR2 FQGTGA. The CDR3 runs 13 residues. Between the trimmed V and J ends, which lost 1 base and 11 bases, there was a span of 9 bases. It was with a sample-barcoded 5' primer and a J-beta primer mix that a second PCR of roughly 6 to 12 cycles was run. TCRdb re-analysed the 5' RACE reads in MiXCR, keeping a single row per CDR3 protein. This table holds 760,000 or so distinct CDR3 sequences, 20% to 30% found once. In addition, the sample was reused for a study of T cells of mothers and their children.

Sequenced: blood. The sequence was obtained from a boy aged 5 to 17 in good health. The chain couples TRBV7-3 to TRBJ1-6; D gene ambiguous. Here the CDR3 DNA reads TGTGCCAGCAGCTTAAGTCCGGGTCCACCCCTCCACTTT. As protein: CASSLSPGPPLHF.